Shown below are 9 T cell receptor beta chains from a single sample sequenced in a study of T cell responses to AZD1222 COVID-19 vaccine. TCRdb's copy holds only in-frame clones and misses some; the assay was immunoSEQ multiplex PCR. This sample has about 120,000 clones; roughly nine tenths occur once, and the top ten carry roughly 5.7%. Sequencing was performed on peripheral blood, taken on day 0 of AZD1222 vaccination. All receptors come from an adult in good health.

The chain links TRBV27 to TRBJ2-7; 9 bases fit TRBD2. Germline CDR1 is MNHEY and CDR2 is SMNVEV (reference sequence). With 4 bases clipped from V and 1 base from J, the junction kept 5 bases outside the gene matches. The CDR3 covers 15 residues. CDR3 sequence (DNA): TGTGCCAGCAGTTACCTTAGCGGGAGTTCCTACGAGCAGTACTTC. The encoded protein is CASSYLSGSSYEQYF.

The chain combines TRBV13 with TRBJ2-5; 8 bases agree with TRBD1. V lost 0 bases, J lost 7 bases, and 4 bases stayed unmatched. Germline V gene lookup returns CDR1 PRHDT and CDR2 FYEKMQ (reference sequence). CDR3 length: 14 residues. The CDR3 loop reads CASSLGQGAMTQYF. The DNA of the CDR3 is TGTGCCAGCAGCTTAGGCCAGGGGGCGATGACCCAGTACTTC.

This rearrangement joins TRBV3-1 (or the pseudogene TRBV3-2) to TRBJ2-5; D assignment may be TRBD1 or TRBD2 (5 bases each). This CDR3 comprises 15 residues. Trimming took off 1 base at V and 1 base at J, with 10 bases between the two ends. Germline CDR1 reads LGHDT; CDR2 reads YNNKEL (reference sequence). CDR3 loop: CASSQARAGQETQYF. The DNA of the CDR3 is TGTGCCAGCAGCCAAGCCAGGGCGGGCCAAGAGACCCAGTACTTC.

The chain links TRBV12-3 or TRBV12-4 to TRBJ1-2; the D is unclear. Between the trimmed V and J ends, which lost 4 bases and 4 bases, there was a span of 10 bases. This CDR3 contains 13 residues. The CDR3 DNA sequence: TGTGCCAGCAGTTATAACAGCTTCTATGGCTACACCTTC. It codes for CASSYNSFYGYTF.

This chain uses TRBV29-1 with TRBJ2-1, with D hard to call. The germline CDR1 and CDR2 sequences are SQVTM and ANQGSEA. The CDR3 has 11 residues. The V gene lost 7 bases and the J gene lost 5 bases, with 9 bases spanning the gap. The CDR3, as DNA: TGCAGCGCTGTAAGAGACAATGAGCAGTTCTTC. Translation gives CSAVRDNEQFF.

The chain employs TRBV29-1 and TRBJ2-7, with D perhaps TRBD1 or TRBD2 (5 bases each). Germline assignment: CDR1 SQVTM and CDR2 ANQGSEA. The V gene lost 4 bases and the J gene lost 3 bases, with 10 bases spanning the gap. The CDR3 is 12 amino acids. In DNA, the CDR3 is TGCAGCGTTGCAGGGAGCCTCTACGAGCAGTACTTC. Protein sequence: CSVAGSLYEQYF.

The chain joins TRBV5-8 to TRBJ2-3; possibly TRBD2 for D (6 bases). This CDR3 region has 14 residues. Germline V gene sequence: CDR1 SGHTS, CDR2 YDEGEE. V shed 2 bases and J shed 5 bases, with 12 bases lying between them. The CDR3 coding sequence is TGTGCCAGCAGCTTATCATTGGGACTAGATACGCAGTATTTT. Protein: CASSLSLGLDTQYF.

This chain connects TRBV10-3 to TRBJ1-1; possible D gene TRBD1, 6 bases. The CDR3 length is 13 residues. The V end lost 4 bases, the J end lost 5 bases, and 11 bases lay between the germline ends. Per germline, CDR1 ENHRY and CDR2 SYGVKD. DNA for the CDR3: TGTGCCATCAGTGGGAAACAGGGAACTGAAGCTTTCTTT. Its translation: CAISGKQGTEAFF.

This sequence joins TRBV6-5 and TRBJ1-1, with a weak D call TRBD1 (5 bases). The CDR3 loop spans 14 amino acids. CDR1 MNHEY and CDR2 SVGAGI come from the germline V gene. V dropped 5 bases and J dropped 2 bases, with 12 bases sitting between them. The CDR3 here is CASSTLTANTEAFF. CDR3 bases: TGTGCCAGCAGTACCCTGACAGCAAACACTGAAGCTTTCTTT.